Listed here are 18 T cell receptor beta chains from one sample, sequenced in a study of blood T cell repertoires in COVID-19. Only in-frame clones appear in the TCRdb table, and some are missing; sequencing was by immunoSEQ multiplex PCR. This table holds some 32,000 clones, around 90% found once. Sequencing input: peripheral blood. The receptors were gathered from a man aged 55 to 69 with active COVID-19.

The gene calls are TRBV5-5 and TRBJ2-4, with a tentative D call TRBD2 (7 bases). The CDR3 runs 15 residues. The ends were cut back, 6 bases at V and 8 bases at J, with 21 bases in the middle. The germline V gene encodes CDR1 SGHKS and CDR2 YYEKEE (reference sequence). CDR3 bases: TGTGCCAGCACCAGGGGCGGGAGTTATGCCGACATTCAGTACTTC. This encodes CASTRGGSYADIQYF.

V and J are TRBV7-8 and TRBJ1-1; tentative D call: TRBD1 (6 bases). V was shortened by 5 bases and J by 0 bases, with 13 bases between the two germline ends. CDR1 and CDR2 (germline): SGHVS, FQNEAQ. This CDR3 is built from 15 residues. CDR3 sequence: CASSMYGQLNTEAFF. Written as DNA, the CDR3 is TGTGCCAGCAGCATGTACGGACAGCTGAACACTGAAGCTTTCTTT.

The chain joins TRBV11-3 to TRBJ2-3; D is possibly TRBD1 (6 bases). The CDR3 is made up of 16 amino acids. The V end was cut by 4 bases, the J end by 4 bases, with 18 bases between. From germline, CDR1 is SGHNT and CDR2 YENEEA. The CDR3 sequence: CASSSGVRGRSDTQYF. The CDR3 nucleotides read TGTGCCAGCAGCTCCGGGGTCAGGGGCAGGTCAGATACGCAGTATTTT.

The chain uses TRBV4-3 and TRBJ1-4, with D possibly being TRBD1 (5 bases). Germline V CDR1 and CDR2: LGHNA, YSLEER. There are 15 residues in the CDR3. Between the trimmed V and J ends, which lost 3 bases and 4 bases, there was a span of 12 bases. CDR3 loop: CASSQEGRNNEKLFF. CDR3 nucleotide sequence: TGCGCCAGCAGCCAGGAGGGACGGAATAATGAAAAACTGTTTTTT.

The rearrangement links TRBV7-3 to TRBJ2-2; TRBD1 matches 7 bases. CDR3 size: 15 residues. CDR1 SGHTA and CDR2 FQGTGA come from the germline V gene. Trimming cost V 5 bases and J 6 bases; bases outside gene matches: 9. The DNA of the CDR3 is TGTGCCAGCAGCCAAACCGGGACAGCTCCCGGGGAGCTGTTTTTT. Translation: CASSQTGTAPGELFF. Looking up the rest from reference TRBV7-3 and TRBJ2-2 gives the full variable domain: GAGVSQTPSNKVTEKGKYVELRCDPISGHTALYWYRQSLGQGPEFLIYFQGTGAADDSGLPNDRFFAVRPEGSVSTLKIQRTERGDSAVYLCASSQTGTAPGELFFGEGSRLTVL.

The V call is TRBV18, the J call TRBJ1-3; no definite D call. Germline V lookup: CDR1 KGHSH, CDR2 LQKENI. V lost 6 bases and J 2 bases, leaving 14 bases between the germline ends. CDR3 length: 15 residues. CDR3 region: CASSRGENPGNTIYF. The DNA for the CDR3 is TGTGCCAGCTCCCGCGGGGAAAACCCTGGAAACACCATATATTTT.

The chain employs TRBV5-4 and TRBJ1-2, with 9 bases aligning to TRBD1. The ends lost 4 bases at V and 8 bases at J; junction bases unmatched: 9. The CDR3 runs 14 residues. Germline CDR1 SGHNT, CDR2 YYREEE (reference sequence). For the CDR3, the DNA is TGTGCCAGCAGCCCGCGGACAGGGGTCGGCGGCTACACCTTC. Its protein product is CASSPRTGVGGYTF. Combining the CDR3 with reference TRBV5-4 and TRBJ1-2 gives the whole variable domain ETGVTQSPTHLIKTRGQQVTLRCSSQSGHNTVSWYQQALGQGPQFIFQYYREEENGRGNFPPRFSGLQFPNYSSELNVNALELDDSALYLCASSPRTGVGGYTFGSGTRLTVV.

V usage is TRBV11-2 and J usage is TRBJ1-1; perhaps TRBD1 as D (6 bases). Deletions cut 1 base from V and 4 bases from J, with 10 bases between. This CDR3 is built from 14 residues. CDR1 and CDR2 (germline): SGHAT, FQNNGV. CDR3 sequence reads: CASSLVAGATEAFF. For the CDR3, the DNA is TGTGCCAGCAGCTTAGTAGCAGGGGCCACTGAAGCTTTCTTT.

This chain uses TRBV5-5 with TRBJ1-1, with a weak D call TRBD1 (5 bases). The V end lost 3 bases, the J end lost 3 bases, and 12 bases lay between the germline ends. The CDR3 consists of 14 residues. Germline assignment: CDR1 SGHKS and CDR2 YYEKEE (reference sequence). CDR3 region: CASSSQGGDTEAFF. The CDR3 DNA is TGTGCCAGCAGCTCTCAGGGTGGGGACACTGAAGCTTTCTTT.

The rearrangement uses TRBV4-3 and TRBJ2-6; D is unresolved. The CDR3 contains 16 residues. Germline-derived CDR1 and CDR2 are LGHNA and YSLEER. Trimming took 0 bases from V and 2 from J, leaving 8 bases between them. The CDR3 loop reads CASSQEGTAGANVLTF. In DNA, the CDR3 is TGCGCCAGCAGCCAAGAAGGAACAGCTGGGGCCAACGTCCTGACTTTC.

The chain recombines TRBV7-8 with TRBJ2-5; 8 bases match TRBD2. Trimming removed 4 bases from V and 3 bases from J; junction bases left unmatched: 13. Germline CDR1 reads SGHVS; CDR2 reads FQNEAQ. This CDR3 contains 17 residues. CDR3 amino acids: CASSSKGSGILKETQYF. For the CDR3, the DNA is TGTGCCAGCAGCTCCAAAGGTAGCGGGATACTCAAAGAGACCCAGTACTTC.

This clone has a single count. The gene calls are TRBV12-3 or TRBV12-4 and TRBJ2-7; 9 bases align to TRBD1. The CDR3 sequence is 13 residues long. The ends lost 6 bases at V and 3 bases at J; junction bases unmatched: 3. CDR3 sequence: CASRGTGNYEQYF. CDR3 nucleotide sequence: TGTGCCAGCAGGGGGACAGGGAACTACGAGCAGTACTTC.

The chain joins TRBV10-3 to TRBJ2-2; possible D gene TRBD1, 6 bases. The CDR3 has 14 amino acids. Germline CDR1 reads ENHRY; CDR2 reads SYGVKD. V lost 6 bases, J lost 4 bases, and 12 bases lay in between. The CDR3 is CAISTQGTTGELFF. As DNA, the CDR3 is TGTGCCATCAGCACTCAGGGGACCACCGGGGAGCTGTTTTTT.

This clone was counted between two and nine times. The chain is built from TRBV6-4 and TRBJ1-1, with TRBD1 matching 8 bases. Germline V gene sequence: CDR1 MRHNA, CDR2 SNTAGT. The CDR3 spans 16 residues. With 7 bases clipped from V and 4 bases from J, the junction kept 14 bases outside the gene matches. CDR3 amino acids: CASTSPHGQGRTEAFF. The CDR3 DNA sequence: TGTGCCAGCACAAGTCCCCACGGACAGGGTCGCACTGAAGCTTTCTTT.

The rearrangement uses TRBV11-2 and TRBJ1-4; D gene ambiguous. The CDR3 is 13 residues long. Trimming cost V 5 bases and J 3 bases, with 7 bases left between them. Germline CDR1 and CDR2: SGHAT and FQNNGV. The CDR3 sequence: CASSTAANEKLFF. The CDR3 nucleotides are TGTGCCAGCAGCACGGCGGCTAATGAAAAACTGTTTTTT.

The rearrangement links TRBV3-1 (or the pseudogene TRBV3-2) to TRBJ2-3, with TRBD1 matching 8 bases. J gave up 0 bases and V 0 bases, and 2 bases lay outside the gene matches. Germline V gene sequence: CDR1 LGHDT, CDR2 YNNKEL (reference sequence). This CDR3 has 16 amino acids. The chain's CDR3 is CASSQDQGASTDTQYF. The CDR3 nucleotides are TGTGCCAGCAGCCAAGATCAGGGGGCGAGCACAGATACGCAGTATTTT.

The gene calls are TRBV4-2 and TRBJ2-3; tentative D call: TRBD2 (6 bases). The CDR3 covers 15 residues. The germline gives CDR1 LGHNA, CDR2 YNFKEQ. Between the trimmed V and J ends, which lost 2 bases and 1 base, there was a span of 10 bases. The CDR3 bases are TGTGCCAGCAGCCAATCGGCTAGCGGCACAGATACGCAGTATTTT. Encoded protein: CASSQSASGTDTQYF.

CDR3 DNA: TGTGCCAGCAGTTCCACTAGCGGTAACTACAATGAGCAGTTCTTC. Translation gives CASSSTSGNYNEQFF. The chain recombines TRBV27 with TRBJ2-1, with TRBD2 identical over 8 bases. CDR1 and CDR2 from the germline V gene are MNHEY and SMNVEV (reference sequence). Trimming at V came to 4 bases and at J to 3 bases, leaving 5 bases not matched to a gene. The CDR3 is 15 residues long.